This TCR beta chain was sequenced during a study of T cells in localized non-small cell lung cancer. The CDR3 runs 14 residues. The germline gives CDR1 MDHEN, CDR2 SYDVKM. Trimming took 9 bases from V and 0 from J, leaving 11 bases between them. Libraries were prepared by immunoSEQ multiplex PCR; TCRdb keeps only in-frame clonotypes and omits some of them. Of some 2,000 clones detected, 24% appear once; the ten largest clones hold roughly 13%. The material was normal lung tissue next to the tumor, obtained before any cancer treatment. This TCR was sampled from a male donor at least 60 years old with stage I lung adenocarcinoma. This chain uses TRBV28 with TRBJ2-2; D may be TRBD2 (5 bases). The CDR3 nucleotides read TGTGCCAGTAGGACTTGGGCGAACACCGGGGAGCTGTTTTTT. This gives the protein CASRTWANTGELFF.